A selection of T cell receptor beta chains follows, all from one sample in a study of PD-L1 blockade in urothelial cancer. TCRdb's copy holds only in-frame clones and misses some; the assay was immunoSEQ multiplex PCR. The sample has some 79,000 clones, about 80% seen once. Material: PBMCs, obtained around atezolizumab (anti-PD-L1) treatment. These receptors were collected from a man between 70 and 80 years old with urothelial cancer. Each CDR3 is given with its conserved first and last residue. A D gene is named only where the DNA matches it firmly. Only part of the rows carry a size: once, few, many, or a class if the clone is expanded.

TRBJ2-1 | TRBV27 | - | TRBD2 | CASRPSGSPYNEQFF | TGTGCCAGCCGTCCCAGCGGGAGTCCCTACAATGAGCAGTTCTTC
TRBJ2-7 | TRBV11-3 | - | TRBD2 | CASSSSPSGGYEQYF | TGTGCCAGCAGCAGCTCTCCGTCGGGGGGCTACGAGCAGTACTTC
TRBJ2-2 | TRBV5-4 | - | - | CASSLTGMGGELFF | TGTGCCAGCAGCTTAACAGGGATGGGCGGGGAGCTGTTTTTT
TRBJ1-1 | TRBV18 | - | - | CASSSIGGAGYTEAFF | TGTGCCAGCTCGTCCATCGGGGGGGCTGGGTACACTGAAGCTTTCTTT
TRBJ2-3 | TRBV4-2 | - | TRBD2 | CASSQDRGGITDTQYF | TGTGCCAGCAGCCAAGACCGGGGGGGTATTACAGATACGCAGTATTTT
TRBJ1-3 | TRBV7-6 | once | - | CASSLGGPGNTIYF | TGTGCCAGCAGCTTAGGGGGCCCTGGAAACACCATATATTTT
TRBJ1-2 | TRBV7-2 | once | TRBD1 | CASSLVGGGGGAGGYTF | TGTGCCAGCAGCTTAGTAGGGGGCGGCGGCGGGGCGGGCGGCTACACCTTC
TRBJ2-3 | TRBV9 | - | TRBD2 | CASSVGSGGHLTDTQYF | TGTGCCAGCAGCGTAGGAAGCGGGGGGCATCTCACAGATACGCAGTATTTT
TRBJ1-5 | TRBV27 | - | TRBD1 | CASSPGTGNQPQHF | TGTGCCAGCAGTCCCGGGACAGGCAATCAGCCCCAGCATTTT
TRBJ2-1 | TRBV7-9 | once | TRBD2 | CASSLILGLAGERNEQFF | TGTGCCAGCAGCTTGATATTGGGACTAGCGGGAGAACGGAATGAGCAGTTCTTC
TRBJ2-2 | TRBV30 | - | - | CAWKWRGQNGELFF | TGTGCCTGGAAGTGGAGGGGGCAAAACGGGGAGCTGTTTTTT
TRBJ2-2 | TRBV7-3 | - | - | CASRSGHQTGELFF | TGTGCCAGCAGGTCGGGACACCAGACCGGGGAGCTGTTTTTT
TRBJ2-7 | TRBV7-2 | once | - | CASSLEGTLTYEQYF | TGTGCCAGCAGCTTAGAGGGGACTCTCACCTACGAGCAGTACTTC
TRBJ1-1 | TRBV7-9 | - | TRBD1 | CASSPTGGYTEAFF | TGTGCCAGCAGCCCGACAGGGGGATACACTGAAGCTTTCTTT
TRBJ2-5 | TRBV7-2 | - | TRBD2 | CASSLGLAGGQETQYF | TGTGCCAGCAGCTTAGGGCTAGCGGGAGGCCAAGAGACCCAGTACTTC
TRBJ2-3 | TRBV5-4 | once | TRBD1 | CASSIRDRSADTQYF | TGTGCCAGCAGCATCCGGGACAGGAGCGCAGATACGCAGTATTTT
TRBJ2-7 | TRBV15 | - | - | CATSSETGRGNYEQYF | TGTGCCACCAGCAGTGAAACTGGAAGGGGGAACTACGAGCAGTACTTC
TRBJ2-2 | TRBV4-1 | - | TRBD1 | CASSHPGTANTGELFF | TGCGCCAGCAGCCACCCCGGGACAGCGAACACCGGGGAGCTGTTTTTT
TRBJ2-1 | TRBV5-1 | - | TRBD1 | CASSVTGGAFNNEQFF | TGCGCCAGCAGCGTTACAGGGGGCGCGTTTAACAATGAGCAGTTCTTC
TRBJ2-1 | TRBV29-1 | large | TRBD2 | CSVRRELYNEQFF | TGCAGCGTGCGGCGGGAGCTCTACAATGAGCAGTTCTTC
TRBJ1-4 | TRBV19 | few | - | CASSIDRRRQLFF | TGTGCCAGTAGTATAGATCGGAGGAGGCAACTGTTTTTT
TRBJ2-2 | TRBV2 | - | - | CASSASSTGELFF | TGTGCCAGCAGTGCTAGTAGCACCGGGGAGCTGTTTTTT
TRBJ1-2 | TRBV14 | - | TRBD1 | CASSQGGTGLNYGYTF | TGTGCCAGCAGCCAGGGAGGGACAGGGCTTAACTATGGCTACACCTTC
TRBJ2-2 | TRBV9 | - | TRBD2 | CASSVRAGVTGELFF | TGTGCCAGCAGCGTTCGGGCGGGAGTTACCGGGGAGCTGTTTTTT
TRBJ2-3 | TRBV4-1 | - | TRBD2 | CASSHLAGGLKDTQYF | TGCGCCAGCAGCCATCTAGCGGGGGGCCTTAAAGATACGCAGTATTTT
TRBJ2-5 | TRBV2 | - | TRBD1 | CASSRDRQETQYF | TGTGCCAGCAGCCGGGACAGGCAAGAGACCCAGTACTTC
TRBJ2-3 | TRBV7-3 | - | TRBD1 | CASSVQGASTDTQYF | TGTGCCAGCAGCGTACAGGGGGCTAGCACAGATACGCAGTATTTT
TRBJ1-1 | TRBV2 | - | - | CASSPQGRVNTEAFF | TGTGCCAGCAGCCCTCAGGGCAGGGTGAACACTGAAGCTTTCTTT
TRBJ2-2 | TRBV5-8 | - | - | CASSTGNTGELFF | TGTGCCAGCAGTACGGGTAACACCGGGGAGCTGTTTTTT
TRBJ2-3 | TRBV5-4 | - | TRBD2 | CASSGGLAGGFTDTQYF | TGTGCCAGCAGCGGCGGACTAGCGGGGGGGTTCACAGATACGCAGTATTTT
TRBJ1-2 | TRBV18 | - | TRBD1 | CASSPGQGALGYGYTF | TGTGCCAGCTCACCGGGACAGGGGGCGCTGGGCTATGGCTACACCTTC
TRBJ2-2 | TRBV6-5 | - | - | CASTRGRTGELFF | TGTGCCAGCACCAGAGGGAGAACCGGGGAGCTGTTTTTT
TRBJ2-7 | TRBV14 | - | - | CASSQSRGLSYEQYF | TGTGCCAGCAGCCAAAGCAGGGGCCTCTCCTACGAGCAGTACTTC